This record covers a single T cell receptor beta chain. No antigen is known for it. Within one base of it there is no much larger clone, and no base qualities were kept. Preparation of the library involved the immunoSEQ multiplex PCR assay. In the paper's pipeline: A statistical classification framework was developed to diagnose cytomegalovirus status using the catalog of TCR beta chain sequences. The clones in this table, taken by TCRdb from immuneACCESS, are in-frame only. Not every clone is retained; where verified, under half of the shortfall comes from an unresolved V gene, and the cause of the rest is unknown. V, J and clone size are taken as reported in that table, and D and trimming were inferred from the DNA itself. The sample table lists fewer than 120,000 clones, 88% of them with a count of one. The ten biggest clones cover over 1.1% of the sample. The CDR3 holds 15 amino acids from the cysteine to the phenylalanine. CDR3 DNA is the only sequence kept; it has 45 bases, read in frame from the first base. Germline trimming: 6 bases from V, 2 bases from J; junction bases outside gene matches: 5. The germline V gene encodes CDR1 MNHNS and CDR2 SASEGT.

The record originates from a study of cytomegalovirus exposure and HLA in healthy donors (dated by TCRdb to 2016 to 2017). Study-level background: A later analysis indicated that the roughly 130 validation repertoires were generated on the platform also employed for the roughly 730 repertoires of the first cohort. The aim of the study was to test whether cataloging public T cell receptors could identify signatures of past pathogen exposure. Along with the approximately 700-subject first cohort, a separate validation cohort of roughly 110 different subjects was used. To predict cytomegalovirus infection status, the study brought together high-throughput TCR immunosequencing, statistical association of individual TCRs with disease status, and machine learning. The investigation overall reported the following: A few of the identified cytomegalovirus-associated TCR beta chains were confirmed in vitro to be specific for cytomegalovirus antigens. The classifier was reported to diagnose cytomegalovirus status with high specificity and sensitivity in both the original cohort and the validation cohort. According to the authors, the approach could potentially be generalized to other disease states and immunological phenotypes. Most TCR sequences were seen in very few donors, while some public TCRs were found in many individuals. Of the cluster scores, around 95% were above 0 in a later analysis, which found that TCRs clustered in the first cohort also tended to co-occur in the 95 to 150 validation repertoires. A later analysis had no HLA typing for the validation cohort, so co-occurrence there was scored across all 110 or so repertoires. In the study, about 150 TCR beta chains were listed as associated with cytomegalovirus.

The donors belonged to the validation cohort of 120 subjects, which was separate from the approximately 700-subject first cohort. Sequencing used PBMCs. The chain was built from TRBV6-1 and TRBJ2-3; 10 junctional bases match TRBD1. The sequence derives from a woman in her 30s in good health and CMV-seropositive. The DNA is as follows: TGTGCCAGCAGGGACAGGGGGAGTTACACAGATACGCAGTATTTT. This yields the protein CASRDRGSYTDTQYF.